Shown below are 29 T cell receptor beta chains from a single sample sequenced in a study of CXCR3-negative and CXCR3-positive naive CD8 T cells. UMI-labeled 5' RACE yielded the TRB cDNA libraries. Reprocessing the 5' RACE reads, TCRdb reports a single entry for every CDR3 protein and omits DNA. The sample includes approximately 100,000 distinct CDR3 sequences. The specimen sequenced was naive CXCR3- CD8+ T cells from blood. Subset denoted: CD45RO-CCR7+CD27+CD95- naive CD8+ T cells lacking CXCR3 (TNR3-). These receptors were obtained from a human donor in good health. Some clones in this sample may be carry-over from other donors' samples.

V and J are TRBV29-1 and TRBJ1-2. Germline CDR1 is SQVTM and CDR2 is ANQGSEA. The CDR3 contains 18 residues. The CDR3 loop is CSVDLPAQGRSPNYGYTF.

The rearrangement joins TRBV29-1 to TRBJ2-3; TCRdb's assignment of TRBD1 cannot be checked, as there is no DNA. Germline V CDR1 and CDR2: SQVTM, ANQGSEA. This CDR3 has 13 amino acids. CDR3 residues: CSVLGGMADTQYF.

V usage is TRBV14 and J usage is TRBJ2-7; no DNA is available, so the TRBD1 call from TCRdb remains unchecked. The CDR3 contains 14 residues. CDR1 and CDR2 (germline): SGHDN, FVKESK. CDR3 residues: CASSHRDNPYEQYF.

This chain connects TRBV29-1 to TRBJ2-1; TCRdb indicates TRBD2, and absent DNA this call remains unverified. Germline V CDR1 and CDR2: SQVTM, ANQGSEA. The CDR3 runs 14 residues. CDR3 sequence: CSVERLAGGNEQFF.

The chain has TRBV6-2 or TRBV6-3 and TRBJ2-1; the TCRdb D gene call, TRBD2, has no DNA to confirm it. The V gene's germline CDR1 is MNHEY and CDR2 SVGEGT. This CDR3 is 14 amino acids long. CDR3 loop: CASSSSSGPNEQFF.

This chain connects TRBV7-9 to TRBJ2-5. The CDR3 is made up of 15 amino acids. CDR1 and CDR2 from the germline V gene are SEHNR and FQNEAQ (reference sequence). The CDR3 here is CASSPSRGPEETQYF.

The chain recombines TRBV7-3 with TRBJ2-1; TCRdb outputs TRBD2, but without DNA this stays unchecked. Germline CDR1 is SGHTA and CDR2 is FQGTGA. The CDR3 is 13 amino acids. CDR3 sequence: CASRAGGDNEQFF.

CDR3 loop: CASSQKEQALYLREQYF. This rearrangement joins TRBV3-1 to TRBJ2-7; TCRdb names TRBD1, which stays unverified in the absence of DNA. The CDR3 contains 17 residues. Looked up from germline, CDR1 is LGHDT and CDR2 is YNNKEL (reference sequence).

V and J are TRBV15 and TRBJ2-7; with no DNA, the TCRdb D assignment of TRBD1 cannot be verified. Germline lookup yields CDR1 LNHNV and CDR2 YYDKDF (reference sequence). The CDR3 runs to 13 residues. The CDR3 sequence: CAVGDRVSYEQYF.

The gene calls are TRBV29-1 and TRBJ2-7. The germline V gene encodes CDR1 SQVTM and CDR2 ANQGSEA. The CDR3 sequence is 13 residues long. The CDR3 region is CSVCTTGLYEQYF.

The rearrangement links TRBV15 to TRBJ2-5; the D call from TCRdb, TRBD2, cannot be confirmed without DNA. In germline, CDR1 is LNHNV, CDR2 YYDKDF (reference sequence). The CDR3 runs 15 residues. CDR3 amino acids: CATSREGLEQETQYF.

The chain links TRBV7-2 to TRBJ2-1; TCRdb returns TRBD2, unconfirmable since there is no DNA. Germline V gene lookup returns CDR1 SGHTA and CDR2 FQGNSA. The CDR3 sequence is 16 residues long. CDR3 sequence: CASSEYSGSPYNEQFF.

The chain recombines TRBV9 with TRBJ2-6. The CDR3 consists of 12 residues. The V gene's germline CDR1 is SGDLS and CDR2 YYNGEE. CDR3 region: CASGPGANVLTF.

The chain joins TRBV3-1 to TRBJ2-7. This CDR3 comprises 11 residues. Germline V CDR1 and CDR2: LGHDT, YNNKEL (reference sequence). The chain's CDR3 is CASSGAYEQYF.

This sequence joins TRBV27 and TRBJ2-1; TCRdb's assignment of TRBD1 cannot be checked, as there is no DNA. The CDR3 has 12 residues. CDR1 is MNHEY, CDR2 SMNVEV, per germline (reference sequence). CDR3 residues: CASSFGRNEQFF.

The chain recombines TRBV12-3 or TRBV12-4 with TRBJ2-7; the TCRdb D gene call, TRBD2, has no DNA to confirm it. The CDR3 loop spans 17 amino acids. The CDR3 spells CASSLVGYGLAGLEQYF.

The gene calls are TRBV6-4 and TRBJ2-1; TCRdb's D call of TRBD2 is untestable without DNA. The CDR3 has 14 amino acids. Germline values: CDR1 MRHNA, CDR2 SNTAGT. CDR3 amino acids: CASSDGTSHNEQFF.

This chain links TRBV5-1 with TRBJ2-5; TCRdb picks TRBD1, but there is no DNA to check that call. CDR1 is SGHRS, CDR2 YFSETQ, per germline. This CDR3 is 13 amino acids long. The chain's CDR3 is CASSSTVQETQYF.

The chain couples TRBV14 to TRBJ2-7. The CDR3 has 13 amino acids. Looked up from germline, CDR1 is SGHDN and CDR2 is FVKESK. The CDR3 loop is CASSHLSGREQYF.

This chain joins TRBV27 and TRBJ1-1; TCRdb's D call of TRBD1 is untestable without DNA. The CDR3 has 15 residues. In germline, CDR1 is MNHEY, CDR2 SMNVEV (reference sequence). Here the CDR3 reads CASRTGATKNTEAFF.

By frequency, this clonotype registers medium-sized (0.01 to 0.1%). This chain links TRBV7-9 with TRBJ2-1; TCRdb's D call, TRBD1, is unchecked because there is no DNA. CDR1 is SEHNR and CDR2 is FQNEAQ in the germline V gene (reference sequence). The length of the CDR3 is 15 residues. This chain's CDR3 is CASSPTGGIGNEQFF.

The chain links TRBV12-3 or TRBV12-4 to TRBJ2-1; TCRdb's D gene call, TRBD1, goes unchecked for lack of DNA. The CDR3 runs to 12 residues. The CDR3 region is CASSPLYNEQFF.

The rearrangement links TRBV14 to TRBJ2-1; TCRdb's D call, TRBD1, is unchecked because there is no DNA. This CDR3 is built from 13 residues. Germline loops: CDR1 SGHDN, CDR2 FVKESK. CDR3 residues: CASSPQGGYEQFF.

V and J are TRBV28 and TRBJ2-3. Germline-derived CDR1 and CDR2 are MDHEN and SYDVKM. This CDR3 comprises 14 residues. CDR3 loop: CASSLRGYTDTQYF.

V usage is TRBV5-8 and J usage is TRBJ2-1; as DNA is missing, the TRBD2 call by TCRdb cannot be tested. The germline CDR1 and CDR2 sequences are SGHTS and YDEGEE. The CDR3 sequence is 18 residues long. The CDR3 spells CASSLGLAGPSSYNEQFF.

This chain links TRBV7-2 with TRBJ1-1. The CDR3 spans 13 residues. The germline V gene has CDR1 SGHTA and CDR2 FQGNSA. CDR3 protein: CASSLGLHPEAFF.

The chain joins TRBV15 to TRBJ2-7. Germline lookup yields CDR1 LNHNV and CDR2 YYDKDF (reference sequence). The CDR3 length is 15 residues. The CDR3 sequence: CATSRDLWGSYEQYF.

The rearrangement links TRBV27 to TRBJ2-1; TCRdb indicates TRBD1, and absent DNA this call remains unverified. The CDR3 consists of 16 residues. CDR1 is MNHEY, CDR2 SMNVEV, per germline (reference sequence). CDR3 in amino acids: CASSLPGQGAVNEQFF.

This chain links TRBV19 with TRBJ2-6; checking the TCRdb D call of TRBD1 is not possible without DNA. This CDR3 is 19 amino acids long. Germline lookup yields CDR1 LNHDA and CDR2 SQIVND (reference sequence). This CDR3 reads CASSASSGTGDLRANVLTF.